This T cell receptor (beta chain) was sequenced during a study of cytomegalovirus exposure and HLA in healthy donors. General study findings and limits: At a 0.05 false discovery rate, a later analysis found 15,000 to 20,000 TCR beta sequences to be associated with HLA alleles. Several of the most significant clusters appeared, in a later analysis, to be linked to common viral pathogens.

In regard to this clone: What it binds is unknown.

With 60 Vbeta and 13 Jbeta primers, the PCR was carried out. Data came from immunoSEQ multiplex PCR; TCRdb stores just in-frame clones and leaves some out. The data contain about 120,000 clones, roughly 77% of them singletons. Sequencing was carried out using PBMCs. The TCR was taken from a man aged 40-55 years in good health and CMV-seronegative.

The CDR3 loop reads CATSPGTGWSNEQFF. CDR3 DNA sequence: TGTGCCACCTCGCCGGGGACAGGTTGGTCGAATGAGCAGTTCTTC. The chain recombines TRBV19 with TRBJ2-1, with 8 bases that match TRBD1. This CDR3 spans 15 amino acids. The germline CDR1 and CDR2 sequences are LNHDA and SQIVND (reference sequence). J lost 7 bases, V lost 10 bases, and 15 bases had no gene match.